Each of the 2 T cell receptor beta chains below was sequenced from the same sample in a study of shared clonotypes between healthy human individuals. Assay used: immunoSEQ multiplex PCR; TCRdb lists only in-frame clones, some missing. This table holds more than 900,000 clones, 78% found once. The sequencing input was memory CD4+ T cells from PBMCs. Sample subset: CD45RA-negative fraction. Receptors were obtained from a young man in good health. Some clones in this sample may be carry-over from other donors' samples.

A word on this clone: This same CDR3 is encoded by further DNA sequences in the sample. The chain uses TRBV20-1 and TRBJ1-1; D gene ambiguous. The CDR3 is 10 amino acids. V dropped 3 bases and J dropped 4 bases, with 3 bases sitting between them. Germline loops: CDR1 DFQATT, CDR2 SNEGSKA (reference sequence). CDR3 residues: CSARSTEAFF. The CDR3 DNA is TGCAGTGCTAGGAGCACTGAAGCTTTCTTT.

In the case of this clone: Additional DNA sequences in this sample encode the identical CDR3. Written as DNA, the CDR3 is TGTGCCAGCAGCTCGGGAGAGACCCAGTACTTC. It codes for CASSSGETQYF. This sequence joins TRBV7-6 and TRBJ2-5; D gene unclear. Trimming removed 4 bases at V and 4 bases at J, with 4 bases between. This CDR3 comprises 11 residues. Per germline, CDR1 SGHVS and CDR2 FNYEAQ.